This T cell receptor beta chain was obtained from a study of T cell responses to AZD1222 COVID-19 vaccine. Whole-study findings and limits: Along spike, vaccine-associated CD4 TCRs were found throughout, with dominance at 160-218 and 743-854. Spike-specific TCR breadth rose after two AZD1222 doses, and depth rose as well. Reportedly, nearly half the spike-specific TCRs target unmutated variant regions.

V was shortened by 2 bases and J by 4 bases, with 13 bases between the two germline ends. This CDR3 has 15 residues. In germline, CDR1 is SGHRS, CDR2 YFSETQ. Method: immunoSEQ multiplex PCR; TCRdb's copy keeps in-frame clones and lacks some. Counted here are about 130,000 clones, 89% occurring once; the ten biggest clones make up more than 4%. Concerning this clone itself: The antigen is not known.

The chain is built from TRBV5-1 and TRBJ2-1; maybe TRBD1 (6 bases). The origin of this receptor is an adult in good health. Sequencing used peripheral blood, obtained on day 0 of AZD1222 vaccination. In DNA, the CDR3 is TGCGCCAGCAGCTTAATCTTCGGACAGTACAATGAGCAGTTCTTC. Its protein product is CASSLIFGQYNEQFF. The entire variable domain, with the rest obtained from reference TRBV5-1 and TRBJ2-1, is as follows: KAGVTQTPRYLIKTRGQQVTLSCSPISGHRSVSWYQQTPGQGLQFLFEYFSETQRNKGNFPGRFSGRQFSNSRSEMNVSTLELGDSALYLCASSLIFGQYNEQFFGPGTRLTVL.